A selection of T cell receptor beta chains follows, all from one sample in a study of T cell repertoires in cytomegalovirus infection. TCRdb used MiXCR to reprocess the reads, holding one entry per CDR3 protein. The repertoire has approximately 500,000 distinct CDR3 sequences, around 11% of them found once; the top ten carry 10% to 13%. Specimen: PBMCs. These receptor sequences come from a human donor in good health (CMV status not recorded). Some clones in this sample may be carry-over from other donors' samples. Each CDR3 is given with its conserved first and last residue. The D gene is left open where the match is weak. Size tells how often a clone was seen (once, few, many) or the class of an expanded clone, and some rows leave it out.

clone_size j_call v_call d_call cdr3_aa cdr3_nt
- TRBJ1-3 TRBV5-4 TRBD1 CANSSDREYF TGTGCCAACAGCTCGGACAGGGAATATTTT
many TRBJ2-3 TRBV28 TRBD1 CASSWTGITDTQYF TGTGCCAGCAGCTGGACAGGGATAACAGATACGCAGTATTTT
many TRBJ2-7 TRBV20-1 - CSARDLYTDGASYEQYF TGCAGTGCTAGAGACCTCTATACGGACGGGGCCTCCTACGAGCAGTACTTC
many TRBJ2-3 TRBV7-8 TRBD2 CASSPGVAGGLSTDTQYF TGTGCCAGCAGCCCCGGGGTAGCGGGAGGGCTCAGCACAGATACGCAGTATTTT
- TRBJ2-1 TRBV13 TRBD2 CASSLGLAGVDNEQFF TGTGCCAGCAGCCTGGGACTAGCGGGAGTTGACAATGAGCAGTTCTTC
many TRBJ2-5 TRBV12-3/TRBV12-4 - CASSTPAGQQETQYF TGTGCCAGCAGTACCCCAGCGGGACAGCAAGAGACCCAGTACTTC
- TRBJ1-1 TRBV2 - CASSDRDSTEAFF TGTGCCAGCAGTGACAGGGATTCCACTGAAGCTTTCTTT
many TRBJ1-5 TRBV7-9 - CASSLDGGSGTANQPQHF TGTGCCAGCAGCTTAGATGGGGGATCCGGGACGGCTAATCAGCCCCAGCATTTT
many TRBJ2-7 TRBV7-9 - CASRGTVSYEQYF TGTGCCAGCCGGGGGACAGTCTCCTACGAGCAGTACTTC
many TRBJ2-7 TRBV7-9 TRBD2 CASSSRLALLGEQYF TGTGCCAGCAGCTCTAGACTAGCCTTGTTGGGGGAGCAGTACTTC
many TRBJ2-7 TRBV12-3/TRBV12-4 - CASSVPQVANSYEQYF TGTGCCAGCAGTGTCCCACAGGTGGCCAATTCCTACGAGCAGTACTTC
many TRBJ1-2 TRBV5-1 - CASRLTENYGYTF TGCGCCAGCAGGCTTACAGAAAACTATGGCTACACCTTC
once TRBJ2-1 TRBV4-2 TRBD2 CASSQDQATSGGYNEQFF TGTGCCAGCAGCCAAGATCAGGCGACTAGCGGGGGTTACAATGAGCAGTTCTTC
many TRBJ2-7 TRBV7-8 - CASSLTRGGRSEQYF TGTGCCAGCAGCCTCACGAGGGGGGGTCGATCCGAGCAGTACTTC
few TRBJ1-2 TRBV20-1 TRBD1 CSARGTGDLYGYTF TGCAGTGCTAGGGGGACAGGGGACCTCTATGGCTACACCTTC
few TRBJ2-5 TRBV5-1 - CASSLQGGGQETQYF TGCGCCAGCAGCTTGCAGGGTGGGGGGCAAGAGACCCAGTACTTC
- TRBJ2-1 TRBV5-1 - CASSPGGTTINEQFF TGCGCCAGCAGTCCAGGGGGGACTACTATCAATGAGCAGTTCTTC
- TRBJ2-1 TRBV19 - CASTKRGSSTNEQFF TGTGCCAGTACCAAGCGTGGGAGTTCTACCAATGAGCAGTTCTTC
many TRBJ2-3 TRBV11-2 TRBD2 CASSSGLVTQYF TGTGCCAGCAGCTCGGGACTAGTAACGCAGTATTTT
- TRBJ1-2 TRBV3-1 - CASSQVGLLNYGYTF TGTGCCAGCAGCCAAGTGGGTTTGCTTAACTATGGCTACACCTTC
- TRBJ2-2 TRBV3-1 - CASSQGGAGELFF TGTGCCAGCAGCCAAGGTGGGGCCGGGGAGCTGTTTTTT
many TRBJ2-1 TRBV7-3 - CASSSRDYNEQFF TGTGCCAGCTCCAGTAGGGATTACAATGAGCAGTTCTTC
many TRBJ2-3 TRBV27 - CASSRFQATSTDTQYF TGTGCCAGCAGTAGATTTCAGGCGACTAGCACAGATACGCAGTATTTT
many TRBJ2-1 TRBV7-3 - CASSLTGNEQFF TGTGCCAGCAGTTTAACCGGCAATGAGCAGTTCTTC